One sample yielded the 25 T cell receptor beta chains listed below, sequenced in a study of beta chain features in type 1 diabetes. Investigators reverse transcribed all isolated RNA, so they sequenced expressed TCRB transcripts. Sequencing was performed with immunoSEQ multiplex PCR; in TCRdb, only in-frame clones are kept and a portion is missing. The sample carries fewer than 300,000 clones, roughly 22% recorded once. Notes on the study in general: Type 1 diabetes patients had moderately but significantly shorter TCRB CDR3s in all four CD4+ subsets.

For these TCRs, the target antigens are not known. The sequencing sample was made of naive CD4+ T cells from blood. All receptors derive from a woman between 40 and 50 years old with type 1 diabetes.

The table lists this clone with a few counts. The rearrangement links TRBV18 to TRBJ2-7, with D unclear. This CDR3 is built from 13 residues. CDR1 is KGHSH, CDR2 LQKENI, per germline. The V gene lost 2 bases and the J gene lost 3 bases, with 8 bases spanning the gap. The CDR3 here is CASSPGPLYEQYF. Here the CDR3 DNA reads TGTGCCAGCTCACCAGGCCCGCTCTACGAGCAGTACTTC.

The J gene is TRBJ1-1, the V gene TRBV9; maybe TRBD1 (6 bases). Germline assignment: CDR1 SGDLS and CDR2 YYNGEE. The germline V and J ends were trimmed by 3 bases and 11 bases, with 14 bases remaining between them. The CDR3 has 12 amino acids. The CDR3 DNA reads TGTGCCAGCAGCGAACAGGGTAGGGGGGCTTTCTTT. Protein: CASSEQGRGAFF.

This clone has just a few counts. This rearrangement joins TRBV25-1 to TRBJ2-1; 14 bases are a match to TRBD2. This CDR3 contains 16 residues. Germline CDR1 reads MGHDK; CDR2 reads SYGVNS. Trimming took 3 bases from V and 6 from J; bases not matched to a gene: 4. CDR3: CASSDTGTSGGNEQFF. The CDR3 region has the DNA TGTGCCAGCAGTGATACCGGGACTAGCGGGGGCAATGAGCAGTTCTTC.

Only a few counts were recorded for this clone. This rearrangement joins TRBV6-5 to TRBJ2-1, with 7 positions matching TRBD1. The CDR3 is made up of 15 amino acids. CDR1 is MNHEY, CDR2 SVGAGI, per germline. V shed 0 bases and J 5 bases; nucleotides not matched to a gene: 4. CDR3 loop: CASSYSRGQNNEQFF. The CDR3 DNA follows: TGTGCCAGCAGTTACTCGAGGGGACAGAACAATGAGCAGTTCTTC.

This clone was seen a handful of times. The V gene is TRBV30, the J gene TRBJ1-3, with D perhaps matching TRBD1 (6 bases). Germline V gene sequence: CDR1 GTSNPN, CDR2 SVGIG (reference sequence). The CDR3 is 13 amino acids. The V and J ends lost 5 bases and 3 bases respectively, with 11 bases between them. The CDR3 sequence is CAWAGENGNTIYF. The CDR3 DNA sequence: TGTGCCTGGGCAGGGGAGAATGGAAACACCATATATTTT.

The genes are TRBV11-2 and TRBJ1-4, with D maybe TRBD1 (5 bases). The ends were cut back, 1 base at V and 7 bases at J, with 7 bases in the middle. This CDR3 is 13 amino acids long. Germline lookup yields CDR1 SGHAT and CDR2 FQNNGV. The CDR3 region has the DNA TGTGCCAGCAGCTTAGGTCAGGGTGAAAAACTGTTTTTT. It codes for CASSLGQGEKLFF. Full variable domain (remainder filled in from reference TRBV11-2 and TRBJ1-4): EAGVAQSPRYKIIEKRQSVAFWCNPISGHATLYWYQQILGQGPKLLIQFQNNGVVDDSQLPKDRFSAERLKGVDSTLKIQPAKLEDSAVYLCASSLGQGEKLFFGSGTQLSVL.

There are a few counts of this clone. The chain uses TRBV4-1 and TRBJ2-1; TRBD2 matches at 9 bases. Germline V gene lookup returns CDR1 MGHRA and CDR2 YSYEKL. V shed 4 bases, J shed 8 bases, and the junction held 9 bases outside the gene matches. This CDR3 has 15 amino acids. CDR3 protein: CASSLTGLATDEQFF. The CDR3 DNA reads as TGCGCCAGCAGCCTTACGGGACTAGCAACTGATGAGCAGTTCTTC.

This chain connects TRBV28 to TRBJ2-3, with D hard to call. Germline CDR1 is MDHEN and CDR2 is SYDVKM. The CDR3 has 13 residues. The V end was cut by 6 bases, the J end by 0 bases, with 7 bases between. The CDR3 reads CASSSVSTDTQYF. CDR3 nucleotides: TGTGCCAGCAGCTCGGTGAGCACAGATACGCAGTATTTT. Together with reference TRBV28 and TRBJ2-3, the CDR3 gives the full variable domain: DVKVTQSSRYLVKRTGEKVFLECVQDMDHENMFWYRQDPGLGLRLIYFSYDVKMKEKGDIPEGYSVSREKKERFSLILESASTNQTSMYLCASSSVSTDTQYFGPGTRLTVL.

V gene TRBV7-9 combines with J gene TRBJ1-3; 7 nucleotides line up with TRBD1. The CDR3 totals 15 residues. Germline trimming cut 5 bases from V and 4 bases from J; bases unmatched to any gene: 8. The V gene's germline CDR1 is SEHNR and CDR2 FQNEAQ (reference sequence). The CDR3 loop is CASSPPGQLGNTIYF. CDR3 DNA sequence: TGTGCCAGCAGCCCCCCGGGACAGCTCGGAAACACCATATATTTT. The complete variable domain, with remaining parts taken from reference TRBV7-9 and TRBJ1-3, reads DTGVSQNPRHKITKRGQNVTFRCDPISEHNRLYWYRQTLGQGPEFLTYFQNEAQLEKSRLLSDRFSAERPKGSFSTLEIQRTEQGDSAMYLCASSPPGQLGNTIYFGEGSWLTVV.

The J gene is TRBJ2-3, the V gene TRBV4-2; 14 bases line up with TRBD2. This CDR3 region has 17 residues. CDR1 is LGHNA, CDR2 YNFKEQ, per germline. Trimming cost V 4 bases and J 7 bases; bases outside gene matches: 10. In nucleotides, the CDR3 is TGTGCCAGCAGCCCACAGGGACTAGCGGGGGCCCGGAATACGCAGTATTTT. Its translation is CASSPQGLAGARNTQYF.

The genes are TRBV9 and TRBJ2-1; TRBD2 aligns across 7 bases. Looked up from germline, CDR1 is SGDLS and CDR2 is YYNGEE. V lost 4 bases, J lost 1 base, and 8 bases stayed unmatched. This CDR3 is 16 amino acids long. CDR3 residues: CASSPREGESYNEQFF. The CDR3 nucleotides are TGTGCCAGCAGCCCCAGGGAGGGAGAGTCCTACAATGAGCAGTTCTTC. The full variable domain, with the rest looked up from reference TRBV9 and TRBJ2-1, is DSGVTQTPKHLITATGQRVTLRCSPRSGDLSVYWYQQSLDQGLQFLIQYYNGEERAKGNILERFSAQQFPDLHSELNLSSLELGDSALYFCASSPREGESYNEQFFGPGTRLTVL.

The table lists this clone with a few counts. This chain connects TRBV30 to TRBJ2-3; D not certain. Germline CDR1 and CDR2: GTSNPN and SVGIG (reference sequence). With 1 base removed from V and 4 bases from J, the gap between germline ends came to 6 bases. The CDR3 totals 12 residues. CDR3 coding DNA: TGTGCCTGGAGTGCCTCCCCAGATACGCAGTATTTT. Translating it yields CAWSASPDTQYF.

The CDR3 here is CASSIDLPQPQHF. The DNA of the CDR3 is TGTGCCAGTAGTATAGATCTACCTCAGCCCCAGCATTTT. This rearrangement joins TRBV19 to TRBJ1-5; D call uncertain. Germline-derived CDR1 and CDR2 are LNHDA and SQIVND (reference sequence). The V end lost 0 bases, the J end lost 6 bases, and 6 bases lay between the germline ends. This CDR3 has 13 amino acids.

The V gene is TRBV9, the J gene TRBJ2-5; D remains ambiguous. The V end was cut by 0 bases, the J end by 5 bases, with 14 bases between. This CDR3 is built from 15 residues. Germline V gives CDR1 SGDLS, CDR2 YYNGEE. The CDR3 is CASSVEAWAMETQYF. CDR3 nucleotides: TGTGCCAGCAGCGTAGAGGCGTGGGCTATGGAGACCCAGTACTTC.

The chain uses TRBV28 and TRBJ1-2; TRBD1 agrees at 9 bases. V trimming: 2 bases; J trimming: 5 bases; junction bases outside the gene matches: 6. The CDR3 runs 15 residues. The germline V gene has CDR1 MDHEN and CDR2 SYDVKM. DNA of the CDR3: TGTGCCAGCAGTTTACCGGGACAGGGATCTTATGGCTACACCTTC. Its protein product is CASSLPGQGSYGYTF.

The V and J genes are TRBV10-2 and TRBJ2-1; the D is unclear. The CDR3 is 10 amino acids. The germline V and J ends were trimmed by 4 bases and 7 bases, with 2 bases remaining between them. Germline lookup yields CDR1 WSHSY and CDR2 SAAADI. CDR3 sequence reads: CASSVNEQFF. The CDR3 DNA is TGCGCCAGCAGTGTAAATGAGCAGTTCTTC.

The chain joins TRBV4-3 to TRBJ2-7; 11 nucleotides match TRBD1. Germline assignment: CDR1 LGHNA and CDR2 YSLEER. V gave up 4 bases and J gave up 2 bases; unmatched junction bases: 4. The CDR3 is 15 residues long. In DNA, the CDR3 is TGCGCCAGCAGCCCTGGGACAGGGGGGACCTACGAGCAGTACTTC. Its protein is CASSPGTGGTYEQYF.

This clone was detected only a few times. The J gene is TRBJ1-1, the V gene TRBV29-1; D remains ambiguous. There are 13 residues in the CDR3. Germline V lookup: CDR1 SQVTM, CDR2 ANQGSEA. V was clipped by 2 bases and J by 0 bases, with 7 bases between them. The CDR3 loop reads CSVENRLNTEAFF. CDR3 sequence (DNA): TGCAGCGTTGAAAACAGACTGAACACTGAAGCTTTCTTT.

This clone came up a few times. This specimen includes other DNA sequences encoding the same CDR3. This chain connects TRBV18 to TRBJ2-7; D is possibly TRBD1 (5 bases). The V and J ends lost 3 bases and 4 bases respectively, with 7 bases between them. The CDR3 runs 12 residues. CDR1 and CDR2 from the germline V gene are KGHSH and LQKENI. The DNA of the CDR3 is TGTGCCAGCTCACCCGACAGTTACGAGCAGTACTTC. Translating gives CASSPDSYEQYF.

This clone appeared a few times. V gene TRBV29-1 combines with J gene TRBJ2-4; the D gene is possibly TRBD2 (5 bases). The CDR3 contains 14 residues. Per the germline V gene, CDR1 is SQVTM and CDR2 is ANQGSEA. Trimming pared 4 bases from V and 1 base from J, leaving 11 bases between. The CDR3 sequence: CSVGMGVAKNIQYF. The CDR3 DNA reads TGCAGCGTTGGGATGGGAGTCGCCAAAAACATTCAGTACTTC.

Only a few counts were recorded for this clone. The J gene is TRBJ2-2, the V gene TRBV11-2; tentatively, D is TRBD2 (6 bases). The CDR3 is 17 residues long. Looked up from germline, CDR1 is SGHAT and CDR2 is FQNNGV. V was trimmed by 5 bases and J by 3 bases, leaving 19 bases between them. The CDR3 reads CASSPSVSTPDTGELFF. The CDR3 DNA is TGTGCCAGCAGCCCTAGCGTGTCGACACCGGACACCGGGGAGCTGTTTTTT.

This clone has just a few counts. The rearrangement uses TRBV6-6 and TRBJ1-4; D might be TRBD1 (5 bases). The CDR3 extends over 15 amino acids. V was cut by 2 bases and J by 0 bases, with 7 bases left in between. The V gene's germline CDR1 is MNHNY and CDR2 SVGAGI (reference sequence). In DNA form, the CDR3 reads TGTGCCAGCAGTTACCCGACAGCAACTAATGAAAAACTGTTTTTT. Translating it yields CASSYPTATNEKLFF.

The chain employs TRBV18 and TRBJ2-2; weak D call: TRBD2 (6 bases). V lost 5 bases, J lost 0 bases, and 16 bases lay in between. This CDR3 has 17 amino acids. The germline gives CDR1 KGHSH, CDR2 LQKENI. The CDR3 region has the DNA TGTGCCAGCTCAACCCGGGGGTCGGGTACGAACACCGGGGAGCTGTTTTTT. The encoded protein is CASSTRGSGTNTGELFF.

This chain uses TRBV6-6 with TRBJ1-6; D gene ambiguous. CDR3 length equals 13 residues. Between the trimmed V and J ends, which lost 2 bases and 10 bases, there was a span of 9 bases. Germline-derived CDR1 and CDR2 are MNHNY and SVGAGI (reference sequence). CDR3 in amino acids: CASSYTRVSPLHF. Written as DNA, the CDR3 is TGTGCCAGCAGTTACACGAGAGTCTCACCCCTCCACTTT.

This clone was seen a few times. The chain joins TRBV9 to TRBJ2-5; TRBD1 matches 7 bases. V lost 3 bases, J lost 1 base, and 9 bases stayed unmatched. CDR1 is SGDLS and CDR2 is YYNGEE in the germline V gene. The CDR3 has 16 residues. The CDR3 loop reads CASSASLGQLQETQYF. Here the CDR3 DNA reads TGTGCCAGCAGCGCCTCTCTGGGACAGCTCCAAGAGACCCAGTACTTC. The full variable domain, in which reference TRBV9 and TRBJ2-5 provide the parts outside the CDR3, is DSGVTQTPKHLITATGQRVTLRCSPRSGDLSVYWYQQSLDQGLQFLIQYYNGEERAKGNILERFSAQQFPDLHSELNLSSLELGDSALYFCASSASLGQLQETQYFGPGTRLLVL.